Listed here are 6 T cell receptor beta chains from one sample, sequenced in a study of cytomegalovirus exposure and HLA in healthy donors. It was with 60 Vbeta and 13 Jbeta primers that the PCR ran. Produced via immunoSEQ multiplex PCR; TCRdb's table is partial and in-frame only. This sample has 100,000 to 150,000 clones, with 65% to 80% found just once. The specimen sequenced was PBMCs. These receptors were collected from a woman between 55 and 75 years old in good health and CMV-seropositive.

The CDR3 here is CASTAGVGNQPQHF. In DNA, the CDR3 is TGTGCCAGCACCGCAGGGGTAGGCAATCAGCCCCAGCATTTT. The V call is TRBV27, the J call TRBJ1-5; maybe TRBD1 (6 bases). The CDR3 runs 14 residues. Germline CDR1 reads MNHEY; CDR2 reads SMNVEV (reference sequence). V lost 7 bases to trimming and J lost 2 bases, with 12 bases between them.

The chain couples TRBV7-3 to TRBJ1-1; D may be TRBD1 (6 bases). The germline V gene encodes CDR1 SGHTA and CDR2 FQGTGA. V was clipped by 5 bases and J by 0 bases, with 7 bases between them. The CDR3 runs to 13 residues. This chain's CDR3 is CASSAGVNTEAFF. The CDR3 DNA is TGTGCCAGCAGCGCAGGGGTGAACACTGAAGCTTTCTTT.

This rearrangement joins TRBV18 to TRBJ1-5; perhaps TRBD1 as D (5 bases). Trimming removed 4 bases at V and 2 bases at J, with 9 bases between. Looked up from germline, CDR1 is KGHSH and CDR2 is LQKENI. This CDR3 is built from 14 residues. CDR3 nucleotide sequence: TGTGCCAGCTCACAAGACAGAGGCAATCAGCCCCAGCATTTT. It specifies CASSQDRGNQPQHF.

This rearrangement joins TRBV7-3 to TRBJ2-1, with 13 bases lining up with TRBD2. Germline CDR1 reads SGHTA; CDR2 reads FQGTGA. This CDR3 is 17 amino acids long. Trimming removed 5 bases from V and 7 bases from J; junction bases left unmatched: 11. CDR3 nucleotide sequence: TGTGCCAGCAGCGGAAAAGTGGGGACTAGCGGGGTTAATGAGCAGTTCTTC. Protein sequence: CASSGKVGTSGVNEQFF.

The sample holds a few counts of this clone. The chain carries TRBV4-3 and TRBJ2-1; 7 bases match TRBD2. CDR1 is LGHNA and CDR2 is YSLEER in the germline V gene. V was clipped by 2 bases and J by 8 bases; unmatched bases: 9. CDR3 length: 15 amino acids. The CDR3 loop is CASSQRGGSIYEQFF. CDR3 sequence (DNA): TGCGCCAGCAGCCAAAGGGGCGGGAGTATCTATGAGCAGTTCTTC.

This clone was counted between two and nine times. This CDR3 is also generated by other DNA sequences in the sample. The chain carries TRBV18 and TRBJ2-2; 7 bases fit TRBD2. Germline CDR1 reads KGHSH; CDR2 reads LQKENI. The CDR3 sequence is 16 residues long. The V and J ends lost 0 bases and 1 base, in that order; junction bases with no gene match: 2. Here the CDR3 DNA reads TGTGCCAGCTCACCACCGACGGGGGGGAACACCGGGGAGCTGTTTTTT. Its protein is CASSPPTGGNTGELFF.